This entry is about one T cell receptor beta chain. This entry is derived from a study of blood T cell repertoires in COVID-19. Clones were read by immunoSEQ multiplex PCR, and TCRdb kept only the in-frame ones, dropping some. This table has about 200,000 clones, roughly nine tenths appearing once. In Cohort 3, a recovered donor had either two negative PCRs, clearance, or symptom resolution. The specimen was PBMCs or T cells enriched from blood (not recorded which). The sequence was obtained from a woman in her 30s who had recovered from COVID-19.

The CDR3 spells CASNGQGDKETQYF. In DNA, the CDR3 is TGTGCCAGCAATGGACAGGGAGACAAAGAGACCCAGTACTTC. This sequence joins TRBV6-5 and TRBJ2-5; 8 positions match TRBD1. CDR1 and CDR2 (germline): MNHEY, SVGAGI. The CDR3 covers 14 residues. V shed 7 bases and J 3 bases; nucleotides not matched to a gene: 7.